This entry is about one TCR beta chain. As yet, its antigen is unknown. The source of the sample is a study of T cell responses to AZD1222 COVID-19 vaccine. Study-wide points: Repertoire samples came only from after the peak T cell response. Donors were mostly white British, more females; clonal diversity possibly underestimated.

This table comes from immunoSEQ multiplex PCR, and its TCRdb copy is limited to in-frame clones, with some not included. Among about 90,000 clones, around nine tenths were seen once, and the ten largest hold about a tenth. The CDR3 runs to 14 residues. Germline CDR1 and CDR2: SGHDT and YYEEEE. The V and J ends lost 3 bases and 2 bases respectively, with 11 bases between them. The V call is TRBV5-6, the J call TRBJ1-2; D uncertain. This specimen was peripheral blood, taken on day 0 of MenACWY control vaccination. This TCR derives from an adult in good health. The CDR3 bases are TGTGCCAGCAGCTGGGATGAAGGGAACTATGGCTACACCTTC. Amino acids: CASSWDEGNYGYTF.